One T cell receptor beta chain is described in this entry. Its antigen is unknown. The data originate from a study of cytomegalovirus exposure and HLA in healthy donors. Findings and limits, study-wide: A subsequent analysis found that TCR clusters from the first cohort also tended to co-occur in the 90 to 150 validation repertoires, with approximately 95% of cluster scores above 0. Cytomegalovirus association was listed for 164 TCR beta chains. Some public TCRs appeared in many individuals, while most sequences were rare. Specific recognition of CMV antigens was confirmed in vitro for a few chains (all CMV-associated).

V lost 5 bases, J lost 7 bases, and 24 bases lay in between. Germline values: CDR1 LNHNV, CDR2 YYDKDF (reference sequence). CDR3 size: 17 residues. Repertoires were generated with immunoSEQ multiplex PCR, while TCRdb's copy carries only in-frame clones and drops some. Here the sample spans 90,000 or so clones, 85% being singletons. Sequencing used PBMCs. The V call is TRBV15, the J call TRBJ2-1; tentative D call: TRBD2 (5 bases). This clonotype was sampled from a man aged 18 to 30 in good health and CMV-seropositive. The CDR3 DNA sequence: TGTGCCACCAGCGAGGGCTTAGGTGCCGCGGGTGGGAATGAGCAGTTCTTC. The encoded protein is CATSEGLGAAGGNEQFF. Variable domain in full (rest from reference TRBV15 and TRBJ2-1): DAMVIQNPRYQVTQFGKPVTLSCSQTLNHNVMYWYQQKSSQAPKLLFHYYDKDFNNEADTPDNFQSRRPNTSFCFLDIRSPGLGDTAMYLCATSEGLGAAGGNEQFFGPGTRLTVL.